The present TCR beta chain was sequenced within a study of early T cells in non-severe SARS-CoV-2 infection. Each CDR3 protein is one row after TCRdb ran MiXCR on the 5' RACE reads. The top ten hold 6.5% to 8.5% of the sample, which has around 77,000 distinct CDR3 sequences, over 9% seen once. Germline values: CDR1 GTSNPN, CDR2 SVGIG (reference sequence). V lost 3 bases and J 4 bases, leaving 13 bases between the germline ends. The CDR3 contains 14 residues. This clonotype was counted at least ten times. Sequences were derived from whole blood, sampled at baseline. The sequence was obtained from an adult who was a healthcare worker with PCR-confirmed SARS-CoV-2 infection or an uninfected control (not recorded which). The genes are TRBV30 and TRBJ1-5, with D unresolved. CDR3 coding DNA: TGTGCCTGGAGGTCCAATGGAGGGAATCAGCCCCAGCATTTT. Translated: CAWRSNGGNQPQHF.